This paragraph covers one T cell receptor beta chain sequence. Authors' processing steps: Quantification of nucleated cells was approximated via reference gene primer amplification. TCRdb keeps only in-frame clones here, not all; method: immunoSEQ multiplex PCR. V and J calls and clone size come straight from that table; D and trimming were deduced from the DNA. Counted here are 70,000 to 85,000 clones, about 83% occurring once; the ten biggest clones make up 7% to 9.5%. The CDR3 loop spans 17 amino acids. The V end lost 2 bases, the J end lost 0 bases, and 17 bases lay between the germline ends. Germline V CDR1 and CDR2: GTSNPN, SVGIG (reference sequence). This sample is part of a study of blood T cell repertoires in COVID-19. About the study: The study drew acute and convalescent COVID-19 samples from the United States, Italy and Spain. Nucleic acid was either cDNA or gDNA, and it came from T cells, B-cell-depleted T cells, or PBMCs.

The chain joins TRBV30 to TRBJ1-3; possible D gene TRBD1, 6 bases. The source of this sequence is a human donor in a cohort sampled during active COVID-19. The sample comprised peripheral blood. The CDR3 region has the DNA TGTGCCTGGAGTCCCGGGACACTGGGAATCTCTGGAAACACCATATATTTT. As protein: CAWSPGTLGISGNTIYF.